The 16 T cell receptor beta chains presented below share a single source sample, sequenced in a study of T cells in Graves' hyperthyroidism and ophthalmopathy. RNA transcripts were the template for amplifying TCR beta CDR3 regions. The TCR CDR3 first-round RT-PCR relied on the HTBI primer set. TCRdb passed the multiplex PCR reads through MiXCR, listing each CDR3 protein once. Among hundreds of thousands of distinct CDR3 sequences listed, over 10% were seen once. Sample: blood. All receptors derive from a woman between 18 and 29 years old with Graves' hyperthyroidism.

This clonotype appeared many times. The chain recombines TRBV2 with TRBJ1-4, with D uncertain. V was shortened by 8 bases and J by 7 bases, with 17 bases between the two germline ends. Germline V gene data show CDR1 as SNHLY and CDR2 as FYNNEI. CDR3 length equals 14 residues. CDR3 nucleotides: TGTGCCAGCGATAACAGTAGATTGGCTGAAAAACTGTTTTTT. It yields the protein CASDNSRLAEKLFF. The whole variable domain, filled in from reference TRBV2 and TRBJ1-4, reads EPEVTQTPSHQVTQMGQEVILRCVPISNHLYFYWYRQILGQKVEFLVSFYNNEISEKSEIFDDQFSVERPDGSNFTLKIRSTKLEDSAMYFCASDNSRLAEKLFFGSGTQLSVL.

This clonotype has just a few counts. This chain joins TRBV3-1 and TRBJ2-7, with D unclear. In germline, CDR1 is LGHDT, CDR2 YNNKEL (reference sequence). The CDR3 has 14 amino acids. Trimming left V 1 base short and J 0 bases short, with 7 bases between. The CDR3 DNA sequence: TGTGCCAGCAGCCAAGTTATGAGCTCCTACGAGCAGTACTTC. Translated, it gives CASSQVMSSYEQYF.

Comments on this clonotype: Given a much more abundant clone one base away, this may be a read error. The chain recombines TRBV30 with TRBJ1-5, with D uncertain. In germline, CDR1 is GTSNPN, CDR2 SVGIG (reference sequence). This CDR3 region has 15 residues. The CDR3 region has the DNA TGTGCCCGGAGGAGGGATGGTAGAGGCAATCAGCCCCAGCATTTT. The encoded protein is CARRRDGRGNQPQHF.

This clonotype was detected a few times. V is TRBV19 and J is TRBJ2-2; D gene ambiguous. Germline V gene data show CDR1 as LNHDA and CDR2 as SQIVND (reference sequence). V lost 8 bases to trimming and J lost 6 bases, with 13 bases between them. The CDR3 totals 13 residues. For the CDR3, the DNA is TGTGCCAGTTTACCCATGAGTTCCGGGGAGCTGTTTTTT. It yields the protein CASLPMSSGELFF.

This clonotype was picked up many times. The chain employs TRBV7-2 and TRBJ2-5; D call uncertain. With 3 bases removed from V and 4 bases from J, the gap between germline ends came to 6 bases. This CDR3 has 12 residues. The germline gives CDR1 SGHTA, CDR2 FQGNSA. The CDR3 DNA follows: TGTGCCAGCAGCTTCAAGTCAGAGACCCAGTACTTC. This encodes CASSFKSETQYF.

The CDR3 reads CASSLLTGPQETQYF. The CDR3 DNA is TGCGCCAGCAGCCTACTAACCGGGCCCCAAGAGACCCAGTACTTC. The chain has TRBV5-1 and TRBJ2-5; D unclear. Trimming took off 4 bases at V and 1 base at J, with 14 bases between the two ends. Germline CDR1 and CDR2: SGHRS and YFSETQ. This CDR3 is built from 15 residues.

This clonotype was detected ten times or more. This sequence joins TRBV27 and TRBJ2-5; 9 bases line up with TRBD1. The germline V gene encodes CDR1 MNHEY and CDR2 SMNVEV (reference sequence). V was pared by 5 bases and J by 4 bases, with 8 bases of the junction left unmatched. This CDR3 spans 15 amino acids. The CDR3 loop is CASSPLTGGGETQYF. The CDR3 DNA reads as TGTGCCAGCAGTCCTCTCACAGGGGGCGGAGAGACCCAGTACTTC.

This clonotype was detected ten times or more. The chain recombines TRBV11-2 with TRBJ1-1; D possibly corresponds to TRBD1 (5 bases). Germline V gene data show CDR1 as SGHAT and CDR2 as FQNNGV. Deletions cut 0 bases from V and 6 bases from J, with 11 bases between. This CDR3 has 14 amino acids. The CDR3 sequence is CASSLDLGTAEAFF. DNA for the CDR3: TGTGCCAGCAGCTTAGACCTAGGGACGGCTGAAGCTTTCTTT.

There are many counts of this clonotype. The chain employs TRBV12-3 or TRBV12-4 and TRBJ2-7; 15 nucleotides align to TRBD2. V lost 5 bases, J lost 4 bases, and 3 bases stayed unmatched. The length of the CDR3 is 15 residues. CDR3 sequence reads: CASSLGTSGGYEQYF. Here the CDR3 DNA reads TGTGCCAGCAGTCTCGGGACTAGCGGGGGGTACGAGCAGTACTTC.

The table lists this clonotype with many counts. The rearrangement joins TRBV20-1 to TRBJ1-2; 7 bases agree with TRBD1. The germline gives CDR1 DFQATT, CDR2 SNEGSKA (reference sequence). The V and J ends lost 5 bases and 3 bases, in that order; junction bases with no gene match: 9. The CDR3 covers 14 residues. The CDR3 DNA reads TGCAGTGCTGCAAGGGACAGCTCCTACTATGGCTACACCTTC. This codes for CSAARDSSYYGYTF.

This clonotype was recorded at least ten times. The chain links TRBV19 to TRBJ1-1; D gene unclear. The CDR3 runs to 15 residues. Per germline, CDR1 LNHDA and CDR2 SQIVND (reference sequence). V gave up 7 bases and J gave up 0 bases, with 15 bases separating them. CDR3 coding DNA: TGTGCCAGTATGTTTCGGCAGAGCATGAACACTGAAGCTTTCTTT. Its protein is CASMFRQSMNTEAFF. The full variable domain, its missing parts supplied by reference TRBV19 and TRBJ1-1, is DGGITQSPKYLFRKEGQNVTLSCEQNLNHDAMYWYRQDPGQGLRLIYYSQIVNDFQKGDIAEGYSVSREKKESFPLTVTSAQKNPTAFYLCASMFRQSMNTEAFFGQGTRLTVV.

This clonotype has a count of ten or more. The chain carries TRBV27 and TRBJ1-1, with D perhaps TRBD1 (6 bases). Germline CDR1 and CDR2: MNHEY and SMNVEV (reference sequence). This CDR3 is 15 amino acids long. With 5 bases removed from V and 1 base from J, the gap between germline ends came to 14 bases. CDR3 region: CASSHHRVGNTEAFF. DNA of the CDR3: TGTGCCAGCAGTCACCACAGGGTAGGGAACACTGAAGCTTTCTTT.

A note on this clonotype: One base away lies a much larger clone, so this may be a sequencing read error. The V call is TRBV2, the J call TRBJ1-2; unclear D gene. CDR1 is SNHLY and CDR2 is FYNNEI in the germline V gene. This CDR3 contains 14 residues. The ends were cut back, 11 bases at V and 1 base at J, with 17 bases in the middle. CDR3 nucleotides: TGTGCCGGCACTGCAGAAGGACTTAACTATGGCTACACCTTC. It is translated as CAGTAEGLNYGYTF.

This clonotype was detected many times. The genes are TRBV6-5 and TRBJ1-1, with D perhaps matching TRBD1 (6 bases). V gave up 2 bases and J gave up 6 bases, with 13 bases separating them. Germline CDR1 reads MNHEY; CDR2 reads SVGAGI. This CDR3 is built from 14 residues. The CDR3 region has the DNA TGTGCCAGCAGTTACATCACGGGGGGCTCTGAAGCTTTCTTT. Protein product: CASSYITGGSEAFF.

At least ten counts were recorded for this clonotype. The chain links TRBV28 to TRBJ2-7, with 9 bases matching TRBD2. CDR1 and CDR2 (germline): MDHEN, SYDVKM. This CDR3 has 16 residues. The trim removed 5 bases at V and 5 bases at J, leaving 13 bases unmatched. The CDR3 nucleotides read TGTGCCAGCAGTCCAATTAGCGGGAGCGGAACCGACGAGCAGTACTTC. Protein: CASSPISGSGTDEQYF.

This clonotype was detected many times. The J gene is TRBJ2-5, the V gene TRBV7-2; D might be TRBD1 (5 bases). The CDR3 sequence is 15 residues long. Per the germline V gene, CDR1 is SGHTA and CDR2 is FQGNSA. The V end was cut by 1 base, the J end by 6 bases, with 15 bases between. In DNA, the CDR3 is TGTGCCAGCAGCTTAGGGTCAGGGATACAAAAGACCCAGTACTTC. Translated: CASSLGSGIQKTQYF.